This TCR beta chain appears in the sequencing data of a study of untreated major depressive disorder. Assay: immunoSEQ multiplex PCR; the TCRdb copy retains only in-frame clones and omits some. The data show 25,000 to 30,000 clones, about 89% seen once. Sequenced input: CD4+ T cells from PBMCs. This clonotype originated in a woman aged 25 to 45 with major depressive disorder.

This chain's CDR3 is CSAPYVETQYF. CDR3 sequence (DNA): TGCAGTGCTCCCTACGTGGAGACCCAGTACTTC. The chain has TRBV20-1 and TRBJ2-5, with D hard to call. Germline V gene lookup returns CDR1 DFQATT and CDR2 SNEGSKA (reference sequence). CDR3 length equals 11 residues. V lost 5 bases to trimming and J lost 5 bases, with 9 bases between them.